This T cell receptor (beta chain) was captured by sequencing in a study of high-grade serous ovarian cancer treatment subgroups. Study overall: Mean per sample: approximately 14,000 reads, just under 7,500 unique TCR beta rearrangements. Study-wide findings and caveats: Spatial context was lost because tumors were sequenced in bulk. Only CDR3 was analyzed; CDR1 and CDR2 were not. Repertoire similarity ranged about 0.095 to 0.8 between tumors of one patient.

The protocol was immunoSEQ multiplex PCR, while the TCRdb copy is restricted to in-frame clones and leaves out a portion. The repertoire holds around 8,100 clones, with 60% to 85% as singletons. As concerns this clone: Its target is unknown.

The ends were cut back, 7 bases at V and 5 bases at J, with 17 bases in the middle. The CDR3 totals 14 residues. The germline CDR1 and CDR2 sequences are MDHEN and SYDVKM. The tumor samples were collected prior to definitive surgery or chemotherapy. This clonotype was sampled from a human donor with high-grade serous ovarian cancer. Source material: tumor tissue. The genes are TRBV28 and TRBJ1-2, with D possibly being TRBD1 (5 bases). CDR3 residues: CASITSGRAYGYTF. The DNA of the CDR3 is TGTGCCAGCATCACGTCGGGACGTGCATATGGCTACACCTTC.